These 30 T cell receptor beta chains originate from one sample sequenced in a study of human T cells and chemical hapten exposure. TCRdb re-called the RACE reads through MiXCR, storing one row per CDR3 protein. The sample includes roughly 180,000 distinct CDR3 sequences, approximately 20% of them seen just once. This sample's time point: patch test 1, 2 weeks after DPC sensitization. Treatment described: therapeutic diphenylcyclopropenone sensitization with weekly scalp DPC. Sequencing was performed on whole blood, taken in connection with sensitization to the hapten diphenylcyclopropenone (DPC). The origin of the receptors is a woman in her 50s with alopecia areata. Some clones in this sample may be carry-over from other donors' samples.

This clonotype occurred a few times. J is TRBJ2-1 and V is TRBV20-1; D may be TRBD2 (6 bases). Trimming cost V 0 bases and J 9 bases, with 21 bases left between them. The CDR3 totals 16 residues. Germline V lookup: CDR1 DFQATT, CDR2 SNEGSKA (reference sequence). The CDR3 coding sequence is TGCAGTGCTAGAGACCCATTGGGGGGAACCTTCGGTGAGCAGTTCTTC. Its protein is CSARDPLGGTFGEQFF.

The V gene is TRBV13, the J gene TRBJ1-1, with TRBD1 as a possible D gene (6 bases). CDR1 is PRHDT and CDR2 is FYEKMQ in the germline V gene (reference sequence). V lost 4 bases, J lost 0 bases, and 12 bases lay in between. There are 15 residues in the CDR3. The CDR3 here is CASSSHGGVNTEAFF. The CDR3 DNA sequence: TGTGCCAGCAGCTCTCATGGGGGCGTGAACACTGAAGCTTTCTTT.

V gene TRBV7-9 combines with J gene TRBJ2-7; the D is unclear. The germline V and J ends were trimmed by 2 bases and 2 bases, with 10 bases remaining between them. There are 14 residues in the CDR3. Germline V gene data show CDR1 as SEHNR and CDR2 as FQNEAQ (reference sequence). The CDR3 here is CASSLLDVTYEQYF. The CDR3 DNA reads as TGTGCCAGCAGCTTATTGGACGTAACCTACGAGCAGTACTTC.

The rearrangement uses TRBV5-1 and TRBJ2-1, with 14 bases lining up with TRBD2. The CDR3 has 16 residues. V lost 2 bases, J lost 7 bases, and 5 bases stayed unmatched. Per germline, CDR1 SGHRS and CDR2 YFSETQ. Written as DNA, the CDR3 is TGCGCCAGCAGCTTCGGACTAGCGGGAGGAACGAATGAGCAGTTCTTC. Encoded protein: CASSFGLAGGTNEQFF.

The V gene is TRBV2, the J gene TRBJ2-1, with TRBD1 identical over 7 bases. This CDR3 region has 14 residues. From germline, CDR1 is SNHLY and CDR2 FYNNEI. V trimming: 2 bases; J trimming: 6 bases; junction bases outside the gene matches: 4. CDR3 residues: CASSELGQFNEQFF. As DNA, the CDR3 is TGTGCCAGCAGTGAATTGGGACAGTTCAATGAGCAGTTCTTC.

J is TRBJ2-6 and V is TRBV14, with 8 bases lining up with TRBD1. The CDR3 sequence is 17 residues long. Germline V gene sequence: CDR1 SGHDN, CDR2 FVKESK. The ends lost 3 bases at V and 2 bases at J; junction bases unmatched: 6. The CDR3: CASSHLDRVTGANVLTF. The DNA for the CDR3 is TGTGCCAGCAGCCACCTGGACAGGGTTACTGGGGCCAACGTCCTGACTTTC.

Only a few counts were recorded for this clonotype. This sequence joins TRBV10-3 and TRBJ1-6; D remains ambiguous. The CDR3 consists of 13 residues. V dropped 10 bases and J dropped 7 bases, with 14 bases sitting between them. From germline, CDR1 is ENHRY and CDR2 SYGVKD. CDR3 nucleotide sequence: TGTGCCACCTTACCTACAAGGAATTCACCCCTCCACTTT. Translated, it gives CATLPTRNSPLHF.

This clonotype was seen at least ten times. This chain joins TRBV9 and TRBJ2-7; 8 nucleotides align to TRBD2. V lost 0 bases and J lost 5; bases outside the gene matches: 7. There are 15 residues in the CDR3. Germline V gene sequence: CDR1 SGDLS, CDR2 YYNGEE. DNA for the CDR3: TGTGCCAGCAGCGTAGAAAGCGGGAGAGTCAACGAGCAGTACTTC. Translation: CASSVESGRVNEQYF.

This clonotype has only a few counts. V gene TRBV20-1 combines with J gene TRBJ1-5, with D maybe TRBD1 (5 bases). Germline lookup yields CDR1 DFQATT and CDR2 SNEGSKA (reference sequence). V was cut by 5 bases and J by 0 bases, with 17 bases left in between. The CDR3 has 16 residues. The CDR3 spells CSAGGDPLYSNQPQHF. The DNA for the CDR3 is TGCAGTGCTGGGGGAGACCCACTCTATAGCAATCAGCCCCAGCATTTT.

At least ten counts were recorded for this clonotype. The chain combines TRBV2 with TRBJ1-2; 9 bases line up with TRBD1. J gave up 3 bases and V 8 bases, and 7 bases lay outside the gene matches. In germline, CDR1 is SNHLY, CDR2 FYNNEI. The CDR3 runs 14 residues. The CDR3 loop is CASQDRGTDYGYTF. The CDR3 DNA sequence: TGTGCCAGCCAGGACAGGGGAACAGACTATGGCTACACCTTC.

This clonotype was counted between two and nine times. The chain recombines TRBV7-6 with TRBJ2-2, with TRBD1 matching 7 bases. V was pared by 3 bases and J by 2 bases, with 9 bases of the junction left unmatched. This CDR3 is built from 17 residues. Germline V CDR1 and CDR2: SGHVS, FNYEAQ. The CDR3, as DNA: TGTGCCAGCAGCTTGGACAGGTCACGAAATAACACCGGGGAGCTGTTTTTT. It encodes CASSLDRSRNNTGELFF.

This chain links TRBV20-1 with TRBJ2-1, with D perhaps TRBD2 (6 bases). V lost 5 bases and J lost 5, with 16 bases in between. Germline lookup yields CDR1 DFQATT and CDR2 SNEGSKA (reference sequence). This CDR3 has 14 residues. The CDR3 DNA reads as TGCAGTGCTCACGCCGGCGGGGACCACAATGAGCAGTTCTTC. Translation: CSAHAGGDHNEQFF.

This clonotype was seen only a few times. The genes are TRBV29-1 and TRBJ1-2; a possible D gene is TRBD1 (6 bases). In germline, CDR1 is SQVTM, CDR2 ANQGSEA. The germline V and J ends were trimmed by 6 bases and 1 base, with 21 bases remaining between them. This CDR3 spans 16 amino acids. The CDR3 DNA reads TGCAGCGTCCCCAACTTACAGGGAGACAATAACTATGGCTACACCTTC. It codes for CSVPNLQGDNNYGYTF.

The CDR3 here is CASSLNASNLAPSSYEQYF. CDR3 nucleotides: TGCGCCAGCAGCCTGAACGCAAGCAATCTAGCGCCAAGCTCCTACGAGCAGTACTTC. The V gene is TRBV4-1, the J gene TRBJ2-7, with D possibly being TRBD2 (6 bases). The CDR3 has 19 residues. V shed 4 bases and J shed 0 bases, with 25 bases lying between them. Germline V gene sequence: CDR1 MGHRA, CDR2 YSYEKL.

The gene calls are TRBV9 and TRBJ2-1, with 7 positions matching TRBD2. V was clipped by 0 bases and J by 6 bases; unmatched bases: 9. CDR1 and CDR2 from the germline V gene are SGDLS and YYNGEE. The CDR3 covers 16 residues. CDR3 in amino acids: CASSVAAGAVGNEQFF. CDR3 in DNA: TGTGCCAGCAGCGTAGCTGCGGGAGCGGTGGGCAATGAGCAGTTCTTC.

CDR3 nucleotides: TGTGCCAGCAGCGTTTTAAGCGGTTATTACAATGAGCAGTTCTTC. Its protein product is CASSVLSGYYNEQFF. This sequence joins TRBV9 and TRBJ2-1; a weak D match, TRBD2 (5 bases). Germline loops: CDR1 SGDLS, CDR2 YYNGEE. This CDR3 has 15 amino acids. V dropped 2 bases and J dropped 4 bases, with 13 bases sitting between them.

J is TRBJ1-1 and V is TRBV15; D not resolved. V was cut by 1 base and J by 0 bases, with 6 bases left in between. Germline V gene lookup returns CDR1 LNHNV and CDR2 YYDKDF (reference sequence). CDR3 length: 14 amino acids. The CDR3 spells CATSRGAMNTEAFF. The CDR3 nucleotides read TGTGCCACCAGCAGAGGTGCCATGAACACTGAAGCTTTCTTT.

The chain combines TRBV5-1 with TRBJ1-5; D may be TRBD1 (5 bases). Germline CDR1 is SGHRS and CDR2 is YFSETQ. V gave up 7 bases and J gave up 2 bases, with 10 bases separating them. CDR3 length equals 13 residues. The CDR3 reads CASLGAGNQPQHF. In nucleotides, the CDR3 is TGCGCCAGCCTCGGGGCTGGCAATCAGCCCCAGCATTTT.

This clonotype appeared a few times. The CDR3, as DNA: TGTGCCACCGCTGGGAGTTGGCAAGAGACCCAGTACTTC. Translating it yields CATAGSWQETQYF. The genes are TRBV19 and TRBJ2-5; D perhaps matches TRBD2 (5 bases). Germline V CDR1 and CDR2: LNHDA, SQIVND (reference sequence). CDR3 length: 13 residues. Trimming took off 10 bases at V and 2 bases at J, with 14 bases between the two ends.

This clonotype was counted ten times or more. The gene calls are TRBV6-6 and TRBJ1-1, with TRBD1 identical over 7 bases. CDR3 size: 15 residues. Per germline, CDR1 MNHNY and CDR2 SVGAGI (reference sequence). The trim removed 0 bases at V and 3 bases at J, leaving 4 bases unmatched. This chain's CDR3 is CASSYSGGAHTEAFF. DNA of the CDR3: TGTGCCAGCAGTTACTCAGGGGGCGCACACACTGAAGCTTTCTTT.

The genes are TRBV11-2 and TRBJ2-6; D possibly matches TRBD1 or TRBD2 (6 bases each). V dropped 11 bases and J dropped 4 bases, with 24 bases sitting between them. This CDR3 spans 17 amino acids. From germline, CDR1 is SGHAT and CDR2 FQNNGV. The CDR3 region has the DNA TGTGCCGGTCAGAGGGGGGAACACCCGGTAGGGGCCAACGTCCTGACTTTC. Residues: CAGQRGEHPVGANVLTF.

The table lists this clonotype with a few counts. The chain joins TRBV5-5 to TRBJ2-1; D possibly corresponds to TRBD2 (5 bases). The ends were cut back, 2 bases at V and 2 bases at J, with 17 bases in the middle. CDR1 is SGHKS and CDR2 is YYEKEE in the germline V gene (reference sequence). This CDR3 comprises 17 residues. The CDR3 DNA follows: TGTGCCAGCAGCTTCGGACTTCCCTACGAAACCTACAATGAGCAGTTCTTC. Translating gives CASSFGLPYETYNEQFF. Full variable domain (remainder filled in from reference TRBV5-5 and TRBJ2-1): DAGVTQSPTHLIKTRGQQVTLRCSPISGHKSVSWYQQVLGQGPQFIFQYYEKEERGRGNFPDRFSARQFPNYSSELNVNALLLGDSALYLCASSFGLPYETYNEQFFGPGTRLTVL.

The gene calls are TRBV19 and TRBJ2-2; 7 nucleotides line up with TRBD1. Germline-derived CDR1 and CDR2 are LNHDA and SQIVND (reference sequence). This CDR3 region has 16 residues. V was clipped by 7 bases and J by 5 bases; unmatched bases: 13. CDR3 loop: CASTTPGGRGTGELFF. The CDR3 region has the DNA TGTGCCAGTACAACCCCGGGCGGCAGGGGGACCGGGGAGCTGTTTTTT.

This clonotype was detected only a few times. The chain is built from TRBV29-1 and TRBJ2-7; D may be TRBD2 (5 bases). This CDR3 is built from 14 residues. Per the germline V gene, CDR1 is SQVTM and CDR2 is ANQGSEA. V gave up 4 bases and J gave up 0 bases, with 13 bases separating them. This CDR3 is CSVGRRGSSYEQYF. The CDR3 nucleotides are TGCAGCGTTGGCCGGCGCGGGTCCTCCTACGAGCAGTACTTC.

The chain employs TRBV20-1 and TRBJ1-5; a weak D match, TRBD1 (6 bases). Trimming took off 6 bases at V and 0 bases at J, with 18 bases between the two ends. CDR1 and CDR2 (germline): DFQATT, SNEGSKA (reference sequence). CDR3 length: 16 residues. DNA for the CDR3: TGCAGTGCCAATATTGCGGGGGCCAGTAGCAATCAGCCCCAGCATTTT. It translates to CSANIAGASSNQPQHF.

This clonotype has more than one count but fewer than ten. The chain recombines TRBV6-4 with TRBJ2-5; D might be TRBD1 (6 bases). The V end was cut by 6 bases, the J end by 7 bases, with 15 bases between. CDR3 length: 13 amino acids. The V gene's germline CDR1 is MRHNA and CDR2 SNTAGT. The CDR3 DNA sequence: TGTGCCAGCAGACCCCAGGGGTTGGCGACCCAGTACTTC. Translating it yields CASRPQGLATQYF.

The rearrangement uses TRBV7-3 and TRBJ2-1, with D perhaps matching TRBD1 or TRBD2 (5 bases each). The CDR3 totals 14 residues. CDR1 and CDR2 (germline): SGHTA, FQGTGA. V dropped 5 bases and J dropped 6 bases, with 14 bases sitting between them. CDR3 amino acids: CASSQGGTSNEQFF. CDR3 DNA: TGTGCCAGCAGCCAGGGTGGTACTAGCAATGAGCAGTTCTTC.

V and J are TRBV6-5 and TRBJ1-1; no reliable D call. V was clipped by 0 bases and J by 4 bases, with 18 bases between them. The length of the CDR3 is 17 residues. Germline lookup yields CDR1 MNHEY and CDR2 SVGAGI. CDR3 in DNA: TGTGCCAGCAGTTACTCCTCTTCGTTCGGGCTGGGCACTGAAGCTTTCTTT. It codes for CASSYSSSFGLGTEAFF.

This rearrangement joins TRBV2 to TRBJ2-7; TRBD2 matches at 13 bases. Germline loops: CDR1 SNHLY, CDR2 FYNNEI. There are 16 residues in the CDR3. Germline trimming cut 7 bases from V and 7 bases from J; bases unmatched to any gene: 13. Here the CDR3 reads CASTSSGTSGTREQYF. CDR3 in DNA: TGTGCCAGCACCTCATCCGGGACTAGCGGGACGCGGGAGCAGTACTTC.

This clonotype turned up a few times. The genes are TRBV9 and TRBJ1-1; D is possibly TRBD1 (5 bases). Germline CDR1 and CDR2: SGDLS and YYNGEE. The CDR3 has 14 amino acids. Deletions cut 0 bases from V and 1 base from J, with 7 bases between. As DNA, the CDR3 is TGTGCCAGCAGCGTAGACAGGTCGAACACTGAAGCTTTCTTT. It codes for CASSVDRSNTEAFF.